Following are 12 T cell receptor beta chains from one sample sequenced in a study of post-analysis software for immune sequencing data (dated by TCRdb to the mid-2010s). Overall study outcomes, separate from this receptor: About 5 TRBV segments, including TRBV5-6, TRBV5-1 and TRBV20-1, were significantly more frequent in patients than controls.

Library prep was done by PCR. The instrument given in TCRdb is Illumina HiSeq 2500. To reduce PCR and sequencing biases, unique molecular identifiers were built into the TCR beta cDNA libraries. TCRdb trimmed the raw reads at Q25, called clones with MiXCR and kept productive beta chains. Each entry is one CDR3 protein sequence, shown with its most common DNA and genes. For this sample there are 350,000 to 500,000 distinct CDR3 sequences; approximately 38% appear just once. Together, the top ten hold around 8% of the sample. These TCRs are of unknown antigen specificity. Sequenced sample: blood. All receptors derive from a girl aged 2-10 years with multiple sclerosis.

To note about this clonotype: A junction end diverges from the germline sequence, so it may reflect a read error. The V gene is TRBV29-1, the J gene TRBJ1-2; D is unclear. The CDR3 runs to 12 residues. The germline V gene encodes CDR1 SQVTM and CDR2 ANQGSEA. CDR3 loop: CSVEEAIYDYTF. CDR3 in DNA: TGCAGTGTTGAAGAGGCCATCTATGACTACACCTTC.

This clonotype was found a few times. The V and J genes are TRBV11-2 and TRBJ2-7; TRBD1 agrees at 9 bases. Germline assignment: CDR1 SGHAT and CDR2 FQNNGV. The CDR3 loop spans 15 amino acids. The junction had 11 bases not matched to a gene; V was cut back by 7 bases and J by 4 bases. The CDR3 nucleotides are TGTGCCAGCATTTTGCAAGGACAGGGGTTTTACGAGCAGTACTTC. Protein sequence: CASILQGQGFYEQYF.

V usage is TRBV5-1 and J usage is TRBJ2-7; 9 nucleotides align to TRBD2. In germline, CDR1 is SGHRS, CDR2 YFSETQ. The CDR3 consists of 19 residues. The junction had 18 bases not matched to a gene; V was cut back by 4 bases and J by 1 base. The CDR3 sequence: CASSPSLYLSGGPSYEQYF. The CDR3 DNA is TGCGCCAGCAGCCCATCTCTGTACCTTAGCGGGGGACCTTCCTACGAGCAGTACTTC. Full variable domain (rest looked up from reference TRBV5-1 and TRBJ2-7): KAGVTQTPRYLIKTRGQQVTLSCSPISGHRSVSWYQQTPGQGLQFLFEYFSETQRNKGNFPGRFSGRQFSNSRSEMNVSTLELGDSALYLCASSPSLYLSGGPSYEQYFGPGTRLTVT.

This clonotype came up once. The V call is TRBV3-1, the J call TRBJ1-2; D gene uncertain. Germline CDR1 and CDR2: LGHDT and YNNKEL (reference sequence). The length of the CDR3 is 13 residues. V dropped 1 base and J dropped 8 bases, with 11 bases sitting between them. CDR3: CASSQGEVKGYTF. For the CDR3, the DNA is TGTGCCAGCAGCCAAGGTGAAGTAAAGGGCTACACCTTC.

The chain recombines TRBV5-5 with TRBJ1-2, with D unclear. Germline CDR1 and CDR2: SGHKS and YYEKEE (reference sequence). The CDR3 length is 13 residues. The V end lost 0 bases, the J end lost 6 bases, and 9 bases lay between the germline ends. Here the CDR3 reads CASSLVPGNGYTF. The CDR3 coding sequence is TGTGCCAGCAGCTTGGTTCCCGGGAATGGCTACACCTTC.

This clonotype was picked up one time. The rearrangement uses TRBV24-1 and TRBJ2-1; the D is unclear. This CDR3 is 11 amino acids long. Germline V gives CDR1 KGHDR, CDR2 SFDVKD. The V and J ends lost 3 bases and 7 bases respectively, with 3 bases between them. This CDR3 reads CATSDMNEQFF. The DNA for the CDR3 is TGTGCCACCAGTGATATGAATGAGCAGTTCTTC.

The rearrangement links TRBV13 to TRBJ2-3; 13 nucleotides match TRBD2. The germline gives CDR1 PRHDT, CDR2 FYEKMQ (reference sequence). This CDR3 has 16 amino acids. Trimming at V came to 3 bases and at J to 6 bases, leaving 6 bases not matched to a gene. The CDR3 loop reads CASSFWTSGGVDTQYF. The CDR3 DNA is TGTGCCAGCAGCTTTTGGACTAGCGGGGGAGTGGATACGCAGTATTTT.

V gene TRBV28 combines with J gene TRBJ2-1, with 8 bases aligning to TRBD2. In germline, CDR1 is MDHEN, CDR2 SYDVKM. CDR3 length: 14 amino acids. Losses at the gene ends were 1 base for V and 6 bases for J; bases not matched to a gene: 2. CDR3 in amino acids: CASSLLGTSNEQFF. Written as DNA, the CDR3 is TGTGCCAGCAGTTTATTGGGGACTAGCAATGAGCAGTTCTTC.

The sample holds a few counts of this clonotype. The J gene is TRBJ2-3, the V gene TRBV11-2; 9 bases are a match to TRBD2. V shed 4 bases, J shed 4 bases, and the junction held 6 bases outside the gene matches. This CDR3 has 15 residues. The germline V gene encodes CDR1 SGHAT and CDR2 FQNNGV. The CDR3 reads CASSWGLAISDTQYF. CDR3 sequence (DNA): TGTGCCAGCAGCTGGGGACTAGCAATTTCAGATACGCAGTATTTT.

The chain carries TRBV7-2 and TRBJ2-5, with 11 nucleotides matching TRBD2. The DNA end is a closer match to TRBJ2-7, so the J assignment may be wrong. This CDR3 is 17 amino acids long. Germline loops: CDR1 SGHTA, CDR2 FQGNSA. CDR3 bases: TGTGCCAGCAGCTTAGGGTTAGCGGGAGGGTTACTCAACGAGCAGTACTTC. Translation gives CASSLGLAGGLLNEQYF.

The chain employs TRBV29-1 and TRBJ1-1; D not certain. The CDR3 is 14 amino acids. Trimming removed 0 bases from V and 7 bases from J, with 15 bases in between. Per the germline V gene, CDR1 is SQVTM and CDR2 is ANQGSEA. CDR3 in DNA: TGCAGCGTTGAAGATCACCAGGACGGTGGTGAAGCTTTCTTT. Translating it yields CSVEDHQDGGEAFF. Using reference TRBV29-1 and TRBJ1-1 for the parts outside the CDR3, the full variable domain is SAVISQKPSRDICQRGTSLTIQCQVDSQVTMMFWYRQQPGQSLTLIATANQGSEATYESGFVIDKFPISRPNLTFSTLTVSNMSPEDSSIYLCSVEDHQDGGEAFFGQGTRLTVV.

The chain uses TRBV19 and TRBJ2-3; no clear D gene. The ends were cut back, 1 base at V and 3 bases at J, with 11 bases in the middle. Germline CDR1 is LNHDA and CDR2 is SQIVND (reference sequence). The CDR3 spans 15 residues. CDR3 sequence (DNA): TGTGCCAGTAGTATAGTGGGCGTAAATACAGATACGCAGTATTTT. Protein product: CASSIVGVNTDTQYF.